This entry describes one T cell receptor (beta chain). Its target is unknown. This specimen comes from a study of cytomegalovirus exposure and HLA in healthy donors. Findings and caveats of the study: In a later analysis, specific HLA alleles were associated with around 17,000 TCR beta sequences at a 0.05 false discovery rate.

Vbeta (60) and Jbeta (13) primers were used in the PCR. Study processing details: Around 11 million of about 80 million unique TCR beta chains were shared, per a later count. Produced via immunoSEQ multiplex PCR; TCRdb's table is partial and in-frame only. The D gene and trimming were derived from the DNA, and the V and J assignments and clone size from that table. The table records tens of thousands of clones, around 77% of them present only once. Losses at the gene ends were 7 bases for V and 8 bases for J; bases not matched to a gene: 11. Germline loops: CDR1 MDHEN, CDR2 SYDVKM. The CDR3 is made up of 14 amino acids.

The gene calls are TRBV28 and TRBJ2-4; 7 nucleotides match TRBD1. This receptor was identified in a young man in good health and CMV-seronegative. Sequenced: PBMCs. In DNA form, the CDR3 reads TGTGCCAGCACCCTCGGGACAGTAGGATACATTCAGTACTTC. This encodes CASTLGTVGYIQYF.